This entry lists 11 T cell receptor beta chains sequenced from one sample in a study of blood T cell repertoires in COVID-19. Profiled with immunoSEQ multiplex PCR; TCRdb holds only in-frame clones, not every one. The table records around 160,000 clones, over 85% of them present only once. Source material: peripheral blood. The receptors originated from a man between 60 and 75 years old with active or convalescent COVID-19.

This chain joins TRBV6-5 and TRBJ2-4; D not resolved. CDR1 and CDR2 from the germline V gene are MNHEY and SVGAGI. With 0 bases removed from V and 8 bases from J, the gap between germline ends came to 11 bases. This CDR3 has 14 residues. This CDR3 reads CASSYSSLGDIQYF. CDR3 DNA: TGTGCCAGCAGTTACTCGTCCCTCGGTGACATTCAGTACTTC.

V gene TRBV19 combines with J gene TRBJ1-2, with a tentative D call TRBD1 (6 bases). CDR1 LNHDA and CDR2 SQIVND come from the germline V gene (reference sequence). This CDR3 comprises 15 residues. Between the trimmed V and J ends, which lost 3 bases and 6 bases, there was a span of 17 bases. CDR3 sequence reads: CASSMSGGEYHGYTF. The DNA of the CDR3 is TGTGCCAGTAGTATGTCGGGGGGCGAGTATCATGGCTACACCTTC.

V is TRBV11-1 and J is TRBJ2-3; D might be TRBD1 (5 bases). Looked up from germline, CDR1 is SGHAT and CDR2 is FQDESV (reference sequence). The V and J ends lost 6 bases and 1 base respectively, with 11 bases between them. CDR3 length: 14 residues. In DNA form, the CDR3 reads TGTGCCAGCAGAGATCTAGGGGGCACAGATACGCAGTATTTT. Translation: CASRDLGGTDTQYF.

V and J are TRBV6-5 and TRBJ1-6, with D maybe TRBD1 (5 bases). Germline V lookup: CDR1 MNHEY, CDR2 SVGAGI. CDR3 length: 14 amino acids. With 4 bases removed from V and 3 bases from J, the gap between germline ends came to 7 bases. For the CDR3, the DNA is TGTGCCAGCAGTTTACAGGTCTATAATTCACCCCTCCACTTT. This translates into CASSLQVYNSPLHF.

The rearrangement joins TRBV7-8 to TRBJ1-6; maybe TRBD1 (6 bases). Germline assignment: CDR1 SGHVS and CDR2 FQNEAQ. V gave up 1 base and J gave up 5 bases, with 12 bases separating them. The CDR3 consists of 16 residues. CDR3 nucleotide sequence: TGTGCCAGCAGCTTAGAGACAGGTTATAATAATTCACCCCTCCACTTT. Translated, it gives CASSLETGYNNSPLHF.

The CDR3: CASSLDGSADTQYF. DNA of the CDR3: TGTGCCAGCAGCTTAGACGGGAGCGCAGATACGCAGTATTTT. The chain carries TRBV7-2 and TRBJ2-3; D is perhaps TRBD2 (6 bases). Deletions cut 1 base from V and 4 bases from J, with 9 bases between. Germline CDR1 is SGHTA and CDR2 is FQGNSA. CDR3 length: 14 amino acids. The full variable domain, rest sourced from reference TRBV7-2 and TRBJ2-3, is GAGVSQSPSNKVTEKGKDVELRCDPISGHTALYWYRQSLGQGLEFLIYFQGNSAPDKSGLPSDRFSAERTGGSVSTLTIQRTQQEDSAVYLCASSLDGSADTQYFGPGTRLTVL.

The chain employs TRBV5-4 and TRBJ2-3; tentatively, D is TRBD1 (5 bases). Trimming removed 5 bases at V and 0 bases at J, with 10 bases between. CDR3 length: 14 residues. CDR1 and CDR2 (germline): SGHNT, YYREEE (reference sequence). CDR3 nucleotides: TGTGCCAGCAGTGGGGCAGGAAGCACAGATACGCAGTATTTT. Protein: CASSGAGSTDTQYF.

The chain has TRBV6-5 and TRBJ1-2, with 7 bases that match TRBD1. CDR1 is MNHEY, CDR2 SVGAGI, per germline. With V trimmed by 2 bases and J by 3 bases, 6 bases remained unmatched. CDR3 size: 15 residues. Here the CDR3 DNA reads TGTGCCAGCAGTTACAAGGGGGACAGTTACTATGGCTACACCTTC. Its protein is CASSYKGDSYYGYTF.

This clone was recorded only once. The chain is built from TRBV7-2 and TRBJ2-7; 9 nucleotides match TRBD2. The CDR3 sequence is 16 residues long. With 0 bases clipped from V and 4 bases from J, the junction kept 7 bases outside the gene matches. Germline V CDR1 and CDR2: SGHTA, FQGNSA. The CDR3 coding sequence is TGTGCCAGCAGCTTAGCGCGAAGGACTAGCGATTACGAGCAGTACTTC. The encoded protein is CASSLARRTSDYEQYF.

The rearrangement joins TRBV5-1 to TRBJ2-2; 8 bases line up with TRBD2. After removal of 5 bases from V and 3 bases from J, the junction contained 9 bases not matched to a gene. The CDR3 length is 16 residues. CDR1 and CDR2 (germline): SGHRS, YFSETQ. The CDR3 DNA reads TGCGCCAGCAGAACGATCTCAGCGGGGGACACCGGGGAGCTGTTTTTT. This codes for CASRTISAGDTGELFF.

The chain links TRBV28 to TRBJ1-1; the D gene is possibly TRBD1 (6 bases). CDR1 is MDHEN, CDR2 SYDVKM, per germline. There are 18 residues in the CDR3. V lost 4 bases and J lost 2, with 23 bases in between. The CDR3 here is CASSSFWGLLRLNTEAFF. CDR3 coding DNA: TGTGCCAGCAGTTCTTTTTGGGGGCTCCTTAGGCTTAACACTGAAGCTTTCTTT. Complete variable domain (other parts from reference TRBV28 and TRBJ1-1): DVKVTQSSRYLVKRTGEKVFLECVQDMDHENMFWYRQDPGLGLRLIYFSYDVKMKEKGDIPEGYSVSREKKERFSLILESASTNQTSMYLCASSSFWGLLRLNTEAFFGQGTRLTVV.